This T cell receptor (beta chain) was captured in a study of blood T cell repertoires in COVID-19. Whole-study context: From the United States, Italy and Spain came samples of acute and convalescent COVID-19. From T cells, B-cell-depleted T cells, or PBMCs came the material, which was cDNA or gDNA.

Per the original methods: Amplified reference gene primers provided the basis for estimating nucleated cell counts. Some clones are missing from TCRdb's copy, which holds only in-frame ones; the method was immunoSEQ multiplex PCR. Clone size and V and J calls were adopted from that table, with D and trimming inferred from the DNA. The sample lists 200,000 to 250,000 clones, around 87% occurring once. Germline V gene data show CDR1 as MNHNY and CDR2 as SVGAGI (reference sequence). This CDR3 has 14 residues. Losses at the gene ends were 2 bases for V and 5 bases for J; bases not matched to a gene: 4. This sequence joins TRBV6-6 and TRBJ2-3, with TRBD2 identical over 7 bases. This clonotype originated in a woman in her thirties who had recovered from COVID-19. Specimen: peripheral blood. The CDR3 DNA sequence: TGTGCCAGCAGTTACGTGGCTAGCGGAGATACGCAGTATTTT. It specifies CASSYVASGDTQYF.